The next 24 T cell receptor beta chains were all read from a single sample in a study of blood T cell repertoires in COVID-19. Sequencing used immunoSEQ multiplex PCR; TCRdb keeps in-frame clones, though not all of them. This table holds just over 80,000 clones, under 90% found once. Sequencing was performed on peripheral blood. The receptors shown here come from a man older than 75 with acute or convalescent COVID-19.

The chain employs TRBV18 and TRBJ1-2; D is unclear. Deletions cut 0 bases from V and 8 bases from J, with 19 bases between. CDR1 is KGHSH and CDR2 is LQKENI in the germline V gene. The CDR3 extends over 16 amino acids. DNA for the CDR3: TGTGCCAGCTCACCACCGTCGGTGTCGACTACGGGAGGCTACACCTTC. This codes for CASSPPSVSTTGGYTF.

The chain carries TRBV5-4 and TRBJ2-7, with D possibly matching TRBD1 (5 bases). CDR3 size: 13 residues. Trimming removed 0 bases from V and 6 bases from J, with 10 bases in between. The germline CDR1 and CDR2 sequences are SGHNT and YYREEE (reference sequence). Written as DNA, the CDR3 is TGTGCCAGCAGCTTGGACAGGAACGGCGAGCAGTACTTC. Translation: CASSLDRNGEQYF.

The chain carries TRBV10-3 and TRBJ1-4; D is unclear. Trimming pared 5 bases from V and 10 bases from J, leaving 17 bases between. This CDR3 is 14 amino acids long. The germline gives CDR1 ENHRY, CDR2 SYGVKD. As DNA, the CDR3 is TGTGCCATCAGTCAGAATGTCGAAAGCGGAAAACTGTTTTTT. It codes for CAISQNVESGKLFF.

J is TRBJ2-6 and V is TRBV19; 8 nucleotides match TRBD1. The CDR3 is 17 amino acids. CDR1 is LNHDA, CDR2 SQIVND, per germline (reference sequence). The V segment lost 5 bases and the J segment 0 bases; nucleotides outside the gene matches: 6. CDR3 nucleotide sequence: TGTGCCAGTAGTTATCAGGGGGCCCGCTCTGGGGCCAACGTCCTGACTTTC. It codes for CASSYQGARSGANVLTF.

V gene TRBV29-1 combines with J gene TRBJ2-1, with 7 bases aligning to TRBD1. Losses at the gene ends were 4 bases for V and 7 bases for J; bases not matched to a gene: 7. From germline, CDR1 is SQVTM and CDR2 ANQGSEA. CDR3 size: 13 residues. CDR3 DNA sequence: TGCAGCGTTGCCGACAGGGTTTGGAATGAGCAGTTCTTC. This encodes CSVADRVWNEQFF.

This sequence joins TRBV7-3 and TRBJ2-5; 8 nucleotides match TRBD1. The germline gives CDR1 SGHTA, CDR2 FQGTGA. After removal of 1 base from V and 4 bases from J, the junction contained 8 bases not matched to a gene. This CDR3 has 16 residues. The CDR3 loop is CASSLNAGTGRETQYF. The CDR3 region has the DNA TGTGCCAGCAGCTTAAATGCCGGGACAGGACGAGAGACCCAGTACTTC.

The V gene is TRBV25-1, the J gene TRBJ2-3; TRBD2 matches at 9 bases. The CDR3 loop spans 14 amino acids. Germline lookup yields CDR1 MGHDK and CDR2 SYGVNS. V gave up 6 bases and J gave up 4 bases; unmatched junction bases: 5. CDR3 residues: CASRPGLAPDTQYF. In DNA form, the CDR3 reads TGTGCCAGCAGACCGGGACTAGCACCAGATACGCAGTATTTT.

This chain connects TRBV11-3 to TRBJ1-3; D call uncertain. V was shortened by 0 bases and J by 2 bases, with 11 bases between the two germline ends. The CDR3 totals 16 residues. CDR1 and CDR2 (germline): SGHNT, YENEEA. The CDR3: CASSLDGQRTGNTIYF. The DNA of the CDR3 is TGTGCCAGCAGCTTAGATGGGCAGCGGACTGGAAACACCATATATTTT.

This clone has just a few counts. V and J are TRBV11-3 and TRBJ2-7; 10 positions agree with TRBD1. Trimming removed 5 bases from V and 3 bases from J; junction bases left unmatched: 7. Looked up from germline, CDR1 is SGHNT and CDR2 is YENEEA. This CDR3 is 15 amino acids long. The CDR3 DNA follows: TGTGCCAGCAGCCTCCACGGGACAGGGGACTACGAGCAGTACTTC. Residues: CASSLHGTGDYEQYF.

The chain is built from TRBV6-2 or TRBV6-3 and TRBJ2-1; 12 bases are a match to TRBD2. Losses at the gene ends were 0 bases for V and 6 bases for J; bases not matched to a gene: 6. CDR1 is MNHEY, CDR2 SVGEGT, per germline. The CDR3 spans 17 residues. CDR3 DNA sequence: TGTGCCAGCAGTTACTCAGCTAGCGGGAGGGCCGGCAATGAGCAGTTCTTC. Encoded protein: CASSYSASGRAGNEQFF.

The rearrangement joins TRBV5-1 to TRBJ2-1; D unclear. Germline CDR1 SGHRS, CDR2 YFSETQ. The CDR3 totals 16 residues. The V and J ends lost 0 bases and 0 bases respectively, with 10 bases between them. CDR3 nucleotides: TGCGCCAGCAGCTTGGACCCAGGTACCTCCTACAATGAGCAGTTCTTC. This gives the protein CASSLDPGTSYNEQFF.

The DNA for the CDR3 is TGTGCCAGCAGCTTCCGGGGAGCGAACACCGGGGAGCTGTTTTTT. It encodes CASSFRGANTGELFF. This sequence joins TRBV7-2 and TRBJ2-2; maybe TRBD2 (5 bases). Between the trimmed V and J ends, which lost 3 bases and 0 bases, there was a span of 8 bases. Germline lookup yields CDR1 SGHTA and CDR2 FQGNSA. The CDR3 is 15 amino acids.

This rearrangement joins TRBV19 to TRBJ2-1, with TRBD1 identical over 12 bases. From germline, CDR1 is LNHDA and CDR2 SQIVND (reference sequence). J gave up 9 bases and V 7 bases, and 10 bases lay outside the gene matches. The CDR3 has 15 residues. The DNA for the CDR3 is TGTGCCAGTAATCAGCCGGGACAGGGGGCCGGTGAGCAGTTCTTC. This translates into CASNQPGQGAGEQFF.

The gene calls are TRBV18 and TRBJ2-7; 12 nucleotides agree with TRBD2. J was trimmed by 2 bases and V by 0 bases; bases with no gene match: 2. CDR1 KGHSH and CDR2 LQKENI come from the germline V gene. The CDR3 runs to 16 residues. In DNA, the CDR3 is TGTGCCAGCTCACCACCGGGACTAGCGGGCCCCTACGAGCAGTACTTC. Its protein is CASSPPGLAGPYEQYF.

In its sample, this clone was seen once. Other DNA sequences within the sample encode an identical CDR3. V usage is TRBV18 and J usage is TRBJ2-1; a weak D match, TRBD2 (7 bases). Between the trimmed V and J ends, which lost 0 bases and 8 bases, there was a span of 14 bases. This CDR3 contains 15 residues. Germline CDR1 reads KGHSH; CDR2 reads LQKENI. The CDR3: CASSPPMRGGDEQFF. CDR3 in DNA: TGTGCCAGCTCACCACCAATGAGGGGGGGGGATGAGCAGTTCTTC.

In DNA form, the CDR3 reads TGCGCCAGCAGACGTGGTTTTGGAGGGGGCAAAGAGACCCAGTACTTC. Amino acid sequence: CASRRGFGGGKETQYF. The chain employs TRBV23-1 and TRBJ2-5; a possible D gene is TRBD1 (7 bases). TRBV23-1 is marked as an open reading frame, function uncertain. This CDR3 comprises 16 residues. V lost 6 bases and J lost 3, with 20 bases in between.

The chain is built from TRBV4-2 and TRBJ1-4; 7 bases map to TRBD1. The CDR3 consists of 13 residues. V was pared by 8 bases and J by 7 bases, with 7 bases of the junction left unmatched. Germline values: CDR1 LGHNA, CDR2 YNFKEQ. The DNA for the CDR3 is TGTGCCAGCCTCGACAGGGCGGGTGAAAAACTGTTTTTT. Amino acid sequence: CASLDRAGEKLFF.

V usage is TRBV20-1 and J usage is TRBJ1-3; no reliable D call. In germline, CDR1 is DFQATT, CDR2 SNEGSKA (reference sequence). The V and J ends lost 3 bases and 0 bases respectively, with 15 bases between them. The CDR3 is made up of 16 amino acids. The CDR3 here is CSASKNAEVSGNTIYF. The CDR3 bases are TGCAGTGCTAGTAAAAACGCGGAAGTCTCTGGAAACACCATATATTTT.

Concerning this clone itself: The sample contains more than one DNA sequence encoding this CDR3. The V call is TRBV5-1, the J call TRBJ2-5, with 13 nucleotides matching TRBD2. CDR3 length: 15 amino acids. Germline loops: CDR1 SGHRS, CDR2 YFSETQ. V lost 0 bases, J lost 4 bases, and 0 bases stayed unmatched. The CDR3, as DNA: TGCGCCAGCAGCTTGGGACTAGCGGGAGGAGAGACCCAGTACTTC. The encoded protein is CASSLGLAGGETQYF. Variable domain in full (rest from reference TRBV5-1 and TRBJ2-5): KAGVTQTPRYLIKTRGQQVTLSCSPISGHRSVSWYQQTPGQGLQFLFEYFSETQRNKGNFPGRFSGRQFSNSRSEMNVSTLELGDSALYLCASSLGLAGGETQYFGPGTRLLVL.

The sample holds a few counts of this clone. This sequence joins TRBV7-2 and TRBJ2-1, with a tentative D call TRBD2 (5 bases). CDR1 is SGHTA and CDR2 is FQGNSA in the germline V gene. Trimming pared 2 bases from V and 13 bases from J, leaving 21 bases between. CDR3 length: 15 amino acids. As DNA, the CDR3 is TGTGCCAGCAGCTTATTGGACCCAGGCAGCACTAGTCAGTTCTTC. It is translated as CASSLLDPGSTSQFF.

The rearrangement uses TRBV18 and TRBJ1-4; 7 bases line up with TRBD1. V was pared by 5 bases and J by 3 bases, with 3 bases of the junction left unmatched. This CDR3 comprises 14 residues. CDR1 KGHSH and CDR2 LQKENI come from the germline V gene. The DNA for the CDR3 is TGTGCCAGCTCAACTGACAGGGCTAATGAAAAACTGTTTTTT. This translates into CASSTDRANEKLFF.

This clone was detected a few times. The V gene is TRBV18, the J gene TRBJ2-1; D perhaps matches TRBD2 (5 bases). The CDR3 consists of 15 residues. In germline, CDR1 is KGHSH, CDR2 LQKENI. The V end was cut by 5 bases, the J end by 6 bases, with 17 bases between. In DNA, the CDR3 is TGTGCCAGCTCAAGCGGAAATGTTGGTTTCAATGAGCAGTTCTTC. Its protein is CASSSGNVGFNEQFF.

This clone was counted a single time. The chain combines TRBV3-1 (or the pseudogene TRBV3-2) with TRBJ2-7; D perhaps matches TRBD1 (6 bases). Trimming took off 7 bases at V and 7 bases at J, with 20 bases between the two ends. The CDR3 totals 14 residues. CDR1 is LGHDT, CDR2 YNNKEL, per germline (reference sequence). The CDR3 DNA reads as TGTGCCAGCACCCGCGGGCAGGGGATGAGGGAGCAGTACTTC. Protein product: CASTRGQGMREQYF.

This clone was picked up one time. This chain joins TRBV7-2 and TRBJ1-4; D not certain. The germline V gene encodes CDR1 SGHTA and CDR2 FQGNSA. This CDR3 is built from 14 residues. V was trimmed by 5 bases and J by 3 bases, leaving 10 bases between them. CDR3 bases: TGTGCCAGCAGCCTGTCGCGCGCTAATGAAAAACTGTTTTTT. Translated, it gives CASSLSRANEKLFF.